The 10 T cell receptor beta chains presented below share a single source sample, sequenced in a study of T-cell memory formation after mild COVID-19. TCRdb called the 5' RACE reads again in MiXCR, with one record for every CDR3 protein. Of 350,000 to 550,000 distinct CDR3 sequences in the sample, about a sixth were seen once. Source material: PBMCs or a T cell subset sorted from them (not recorded which). These receptor sequences come from a man aged 18 to 29 who had mild COVID-19 (a few samples of this study predate the infection). Cell type and time point are not known.

The chain links TRBV19 to TRBJ1-5; D unresolved. There are 13 residues in the CDR3. V was cut by 4 bases and J by 7 bases, with 11 bases left in between. Germline CDR1 and CDR2: LNHDA and SQIVND (reference sequence). Written as DNA, the CDR3 is TGTGCCAGTAGTACCTACCCAGGACAGCCCCAGCATTTT. Translating gives CASSTYPGQPQHF.

The rearrangement links TRBV29-1 to TRBJ1-1, with 9 positions matching TRBD1. V lost 7 bases to trimming and J lost 5 bases; unmatched junction nucleotides: 11. CDR1 SQVTM and CDR2 ANQGSEA come from the germline V gene. This CDR3 region has 14 residues. In DNA, the CDR3 is TGCAGCGGGGACGACAGGGGGAGGAGGACTGAAGCTTTCTTT. Its translation: CSGDDRGRRTEAFF.

The rearrangement joins TRBV5-1 to TRBJ2-7; D ambiguous. The CDR3 covers 15 residues. The germline CDR1 and CDR2 sequences are SGHRS and YFSETQ. Deletions cut 2 bases from V and 5 bases from J, with 17 bases between. In nucleotides, the CDR3 is TGCGCCAGCAGCTTCAATCCGGCTGGGTTCGACGAGCAGTACTTC. As protein: CASSFNPAGFDEQYF.

This chain joins TRBV6-5 and TRBJ1-1; no definite D call. CDR3 length: 14 residues. CDR1 MNHEY and CDR2 SVGAGI come from the germline V gene. The V end lost 8 bases, the J end lost 0 bases, and 13 bases lay between the germline ends. The CDR3 loop reads CASPRVRMNTEAFF. The CDR3 DNA reads as TGTGCCAGCCCTCGGGTTCGGATGAACACTGAAGCTTTCTTT.

This clonotype was recorded a few times. The chain uses TRBV12-3 or TRBV12-4 and TRBJ2-7, with 7 nucleotides matching TRBD1. This CDR3 has 14 amino acids. Germline trimming cut 7 bases from V and 0 bases from J; bases unmatched to any gene: 6. The CDR3 reads CASKGAASSYEQYF. DNA of the CDR3: TGTGCCAGCAAGGGGGCAGCGAGCTCCTACGAGCAGTACTTC.

The genes are TRBV7-2 and TRBJ1-1, with 7 bases that match TRBD1. CDR1 and CDR2 (germline): SGHTA, FQGNSA. The CDR3 is 15 residues long. V shed 5 bases and J 4 bases; nucleotides not matched to a gene: 10. The CDR3: CASSPDRVTTTEAFF. The DNA for the CDR3 is TGTGCCAGCAGCCCAGACAGGGTAACGACCACTGAAGCTTTCTTT.

CDR3 coding DNA: TGTGCCAGCATTACAGGGGGTACTGAAGCTTTCTTT. This translates into CASITGGTEAFF. The gene calls are TRBV6-6 and TRBJ1-1; 8 positions match TRBD1. Germline trimming cut 7 bases from V and 5 bases from J; bases unmatched to any gene: 3. CDR3 length: 12 residues. Germline-derived CDR1 and CDR2 are MNHNY and SVGAGI (reference sequence).

The chain is built from TRBV28 and TRBJ2-5; D remains unclear. V lost 1 base, J lost 5 bases, and 11 bases lay in between. The CDR3 covers 14 residues. Germline V lookup: CDR1 MDHEN, CDR2 SYDVKM. In nucleotides, the CDR3 is TGTGCCAGCAGTTTATCACGTGGGTTGGAGACCCAGTACTTC. This sequence encodes CASSLSRGLETQYF.

This clonotype was observed a handful of times. J is TRBJ2-5 and V is TRBV5-1; maybe TRBD2 (5 bases). CDR3 size: 13 residues. With 2 bases removed from V and 12 bases from J, the gap between germline ends came to 17 bases. Germline assignment: CDR1 SGHRS and CDR2 YFSETQ. CDR3: CASSLPPYGGEYF. The CDR3 region has the DNA TGCGCCAGCAGCTTACCCCCGTACGGAGGCGAGTACTTC. The entire variable domain, with the rest obtained from reference TRBV5-1 and TRBJ2-5, is as follows: KAGVTQTPRYLIKTRGQQVTLSCSPISGHRSVSWYQQTPGQGLQFLFEYFSETQRNKGNFPGRFSGRQFSNSRSEMNVSTLELGDSALYLCASSLPPYGGEYFGPGTRLLVL.

This sequence joins TRBV5-4 and TRBJ2-3; 7 bases map to TRBD2. The CDR3 length is 14 residues. Trimming at V came to 4 bases and at J to 4 bases, leaving 6 bases not matched to a gene. CDR1 and CDR2 from the germline V gene are SGHNT and YYREEE (reference sequence). This CDR3 is CASSRTSFPDTQYF. Here the CDR3 DNA reads TGTGCCAGCAGCCGGACTAGTTTCCCAGATACGCAGTATTTT.